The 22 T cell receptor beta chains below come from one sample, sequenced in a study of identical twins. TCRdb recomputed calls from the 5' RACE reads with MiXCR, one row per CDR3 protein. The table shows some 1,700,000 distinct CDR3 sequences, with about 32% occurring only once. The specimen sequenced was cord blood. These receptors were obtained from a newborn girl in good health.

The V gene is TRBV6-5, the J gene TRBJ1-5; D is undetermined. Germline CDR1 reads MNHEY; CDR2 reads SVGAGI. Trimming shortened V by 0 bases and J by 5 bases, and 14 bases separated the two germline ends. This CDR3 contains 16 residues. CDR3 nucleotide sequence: TGTGCCAGCAGTTACTCGGGGTCAGGATCAGATCAGCCCCAGCATTTT. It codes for CASSYSGSGSDQPQHF.

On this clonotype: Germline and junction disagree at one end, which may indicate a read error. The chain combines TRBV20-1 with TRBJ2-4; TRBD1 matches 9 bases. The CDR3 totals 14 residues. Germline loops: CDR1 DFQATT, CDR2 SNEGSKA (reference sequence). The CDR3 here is CNATQVSFRDREYF. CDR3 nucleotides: TGCAATGCTACCCAAGTTTCCTTCCGGGACAGGGAGTACTTC.

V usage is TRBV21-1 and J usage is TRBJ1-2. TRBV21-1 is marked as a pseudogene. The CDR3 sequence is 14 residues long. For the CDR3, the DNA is TGTGCCAGCAGCAAAGATGTTCTGCAGTATGGCTACACCTTC. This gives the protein CASSKDVLQYGYTF.

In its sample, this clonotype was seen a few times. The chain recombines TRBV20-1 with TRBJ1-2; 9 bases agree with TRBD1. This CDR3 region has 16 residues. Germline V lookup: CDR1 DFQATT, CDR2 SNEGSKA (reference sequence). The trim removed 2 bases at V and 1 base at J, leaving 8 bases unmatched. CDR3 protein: CSARNRGPSFNYGYTF. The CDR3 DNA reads TGCAGTGCTAGAAACAGGGGGCCCTCCTTTAACTATGGCTACACCTTC.

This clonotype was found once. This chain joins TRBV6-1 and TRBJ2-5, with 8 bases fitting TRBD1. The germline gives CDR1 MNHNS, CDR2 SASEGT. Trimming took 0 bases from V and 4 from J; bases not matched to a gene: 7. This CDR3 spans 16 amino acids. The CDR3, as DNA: TGTGCCAGCAGTGAAGCGGGACAGGCGTGGGTAGAGACCCAGTACTTC. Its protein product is CASSEAGQAWVETQYF.

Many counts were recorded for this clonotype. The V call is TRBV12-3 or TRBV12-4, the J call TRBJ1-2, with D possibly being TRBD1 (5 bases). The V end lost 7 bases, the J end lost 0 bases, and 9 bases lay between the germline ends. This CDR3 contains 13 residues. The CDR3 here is CASTGAANYGYTF. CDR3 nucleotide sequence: TGTGCCAGCACCGGGGCAGCTAACTATGGCTACACCTTC.

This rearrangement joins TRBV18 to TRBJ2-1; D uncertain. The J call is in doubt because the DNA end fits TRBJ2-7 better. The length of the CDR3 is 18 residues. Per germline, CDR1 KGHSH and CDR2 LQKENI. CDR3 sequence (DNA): TGTGCCAGCTCACCACTGATGGACCTGCGATACTCCTACAATGAGCAGTACTTC. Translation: CASSPLMDLRYSYNEQYF.

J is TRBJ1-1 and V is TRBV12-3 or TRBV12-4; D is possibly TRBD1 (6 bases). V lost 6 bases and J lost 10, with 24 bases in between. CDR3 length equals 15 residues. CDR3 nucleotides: TGTGCCAGCAGCCCGAAGGAGGCCGGGGGCGGGTCAGCTTTCTTT. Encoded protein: CASSPKEAGGGSAFF.

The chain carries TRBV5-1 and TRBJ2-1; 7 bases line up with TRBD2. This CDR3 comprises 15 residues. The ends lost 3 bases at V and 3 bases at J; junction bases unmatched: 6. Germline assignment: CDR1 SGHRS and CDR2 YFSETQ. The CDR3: CASSSDPSGYNEQFF. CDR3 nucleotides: TGCGCCAGCAGCTCGGACCCTAGCGGCTACAATGAGCAGTTCTTC.

CDR3 bases: TGTGCCAGCAGTGAATCGACTAGCGGGTTGCAGTTCTTC. Its translation: CASSESTSGLQFF. The V and J genes are TRBV2 and TRBJ2-1; TRBD2 matches at 10 bases. Germline trimming cut 2 bases from V and 12 bases from J; bases unmatched to any gene: 4. Per the germline V gene, CDR1 is SNHLY and CDR2 is FYNNEI. This CDR3 contains 13 residues.

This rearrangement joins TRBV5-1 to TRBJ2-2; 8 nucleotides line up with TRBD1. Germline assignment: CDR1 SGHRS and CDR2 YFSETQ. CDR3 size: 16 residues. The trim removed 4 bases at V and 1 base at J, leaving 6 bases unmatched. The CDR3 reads CASSKSGTGNTGELFF. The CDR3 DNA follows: TGCGCCAGCAGCAAATCCGGGACAGGGAACACCGGGGAGCTGTTTTTT.

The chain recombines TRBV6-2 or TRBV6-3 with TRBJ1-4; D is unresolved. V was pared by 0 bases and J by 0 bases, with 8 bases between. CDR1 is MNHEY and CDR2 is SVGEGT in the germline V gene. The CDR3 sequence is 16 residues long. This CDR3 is CASSYSTWTTNEKLFF. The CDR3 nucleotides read TGTGCCAGCAGTTACTCGACGTGGACAACTAATGAAAAACTGTTTTTT.

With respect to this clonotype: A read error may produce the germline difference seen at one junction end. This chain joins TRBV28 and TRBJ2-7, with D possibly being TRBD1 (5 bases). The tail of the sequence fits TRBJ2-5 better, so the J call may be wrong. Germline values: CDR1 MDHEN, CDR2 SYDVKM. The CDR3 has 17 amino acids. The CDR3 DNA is TGCGCCAGCAGTTTGAGAGACAGACCCCGTGGTTGGGAGACCCAGTACTTC. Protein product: CASSLRDRPRGWETQYF.

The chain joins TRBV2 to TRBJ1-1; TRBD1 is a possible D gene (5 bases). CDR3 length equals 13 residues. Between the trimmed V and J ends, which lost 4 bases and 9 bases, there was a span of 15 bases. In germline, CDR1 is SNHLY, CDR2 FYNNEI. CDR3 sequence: CASSGRLKGKAFF. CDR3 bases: TGTGCCAGCAGTGGCCGACTTAAGGGGAAAGCTTTCTTT. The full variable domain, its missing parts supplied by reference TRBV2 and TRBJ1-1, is EPEVTQTPSHQVTQMGQEVILRCVPISNHLYFYWYRQILGQKVEFLVSFYNNEISEKSEIFDDQFSVERPDGSNFTLKIRSTKLEDSAMYFCASSGRLKGKAFFGQGTRLTVV.

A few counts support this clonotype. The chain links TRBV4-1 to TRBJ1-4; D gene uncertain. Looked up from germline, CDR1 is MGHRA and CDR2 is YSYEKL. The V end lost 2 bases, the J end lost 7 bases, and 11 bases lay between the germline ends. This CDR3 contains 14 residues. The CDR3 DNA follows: TGCGCCAGCAGCCAAAAACCCCGGGGTGAAAAACTGTTTTTT. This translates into CASSQKPRGEKLFF.

The CDR3 coding sequence is TGTGCCAGCAGCCACTATCAGGCTAGCACAGATACGCAGTATTTT. It is translated as CASSHYQASTDTQYF. The chain combines TRBV14 with TRBJ2-3; D unclear. Trimming removed 3 bases from V and 0 bases from J, with 10 bases in between. The CDR3 covers 15 residues. CDR1 and CDR2 from the germline V gene are SGHDN and FVKESK. Full variable domain (remainder filled in from reference TRBV14 and TRBJ2-3): EAGVTQFPSHSVIEKGQTVTLRCDPISGHDNLYWYRRVMGKEIKFLLHFVKESKQDESGMPNNRFLAERTGGTYSTLKVQPAELEDSGVYFCASSHYQASTDTQYFGPGTRLTVL.

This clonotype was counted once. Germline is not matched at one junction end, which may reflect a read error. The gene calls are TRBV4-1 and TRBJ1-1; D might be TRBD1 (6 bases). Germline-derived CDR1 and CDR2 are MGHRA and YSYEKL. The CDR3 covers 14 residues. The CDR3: CAGSRPGQNTEAFF. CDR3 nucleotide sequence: TGCGCCGGCAGCCGACCGGGACAGAACACTGAAGCTTTCTTT.

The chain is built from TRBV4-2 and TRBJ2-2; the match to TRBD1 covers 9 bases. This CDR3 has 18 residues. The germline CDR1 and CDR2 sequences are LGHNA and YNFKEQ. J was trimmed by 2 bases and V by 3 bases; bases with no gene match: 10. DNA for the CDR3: TGTGCCAGCAGCCAGACACCGGGACAGGGAGTAAACACCGGGGAGCTGTTTTTT. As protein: CASSQTPGQGVNTGELFF.

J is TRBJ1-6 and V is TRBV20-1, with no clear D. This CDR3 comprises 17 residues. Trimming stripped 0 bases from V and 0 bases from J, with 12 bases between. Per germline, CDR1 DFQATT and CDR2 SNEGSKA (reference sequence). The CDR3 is CSARDFAASSYNSPLHF. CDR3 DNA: TGCAGTGCTAGAGATTTCGCAGCTAGCTCCTATAATTCACCCCTCCACTTT.

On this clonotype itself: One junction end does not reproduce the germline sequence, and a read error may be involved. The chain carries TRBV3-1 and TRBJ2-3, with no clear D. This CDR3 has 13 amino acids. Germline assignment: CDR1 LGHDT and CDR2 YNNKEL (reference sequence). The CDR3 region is CASSQMVSDSQYF. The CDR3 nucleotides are TGTGCCAGCAGCCAAATGGTATCAGATTCGCAGTATTTT.

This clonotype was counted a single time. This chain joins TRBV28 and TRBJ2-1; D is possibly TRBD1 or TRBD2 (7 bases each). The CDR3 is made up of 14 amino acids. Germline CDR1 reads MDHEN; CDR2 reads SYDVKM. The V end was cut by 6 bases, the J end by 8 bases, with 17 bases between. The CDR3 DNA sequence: TGTGCCAGCAGGGGGGGACAGACTAGCCATGAGCAGTTCTTC. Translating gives CASRGGQTSHEQFF.

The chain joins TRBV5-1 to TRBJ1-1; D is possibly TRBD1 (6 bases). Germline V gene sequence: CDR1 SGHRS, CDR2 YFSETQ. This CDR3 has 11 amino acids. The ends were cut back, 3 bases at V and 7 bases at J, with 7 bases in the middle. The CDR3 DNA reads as TGCGCCAGCAGCTCAGGGGTTGAAGCTTTCTTT. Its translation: CASSSGVEAFF.